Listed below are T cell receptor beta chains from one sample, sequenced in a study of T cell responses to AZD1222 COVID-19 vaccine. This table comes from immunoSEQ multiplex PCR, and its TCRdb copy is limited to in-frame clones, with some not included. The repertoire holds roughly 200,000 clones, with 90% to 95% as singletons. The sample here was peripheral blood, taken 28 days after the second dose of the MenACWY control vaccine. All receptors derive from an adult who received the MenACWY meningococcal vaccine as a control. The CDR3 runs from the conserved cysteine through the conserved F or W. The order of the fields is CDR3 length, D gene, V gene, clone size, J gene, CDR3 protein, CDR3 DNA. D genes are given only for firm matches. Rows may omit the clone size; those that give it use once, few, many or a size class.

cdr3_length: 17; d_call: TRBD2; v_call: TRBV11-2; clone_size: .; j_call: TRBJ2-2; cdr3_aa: CASSLGVAGLNTGELFF; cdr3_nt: TGTGCCAGCAGCTTAGGGGTAGCGGGTCTCAACACCGGGGAGCTGTTTTTT
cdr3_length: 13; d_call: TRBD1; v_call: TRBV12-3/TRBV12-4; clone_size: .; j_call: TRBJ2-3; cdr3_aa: CASRLTGADTQYF; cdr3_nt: TGTGCCAGCAGACTCACAGGGGCAGATACGCAGTATTTT
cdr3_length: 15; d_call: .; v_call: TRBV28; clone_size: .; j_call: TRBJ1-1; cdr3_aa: CASSSLRGKSTEAFF; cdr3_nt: TGTGCCAGCAGTTCCCTCCGGGGGAAGAGCACTGAAGCTTTCTTT
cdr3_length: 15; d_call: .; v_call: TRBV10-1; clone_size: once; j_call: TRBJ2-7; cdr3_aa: CASSEIWTRCYEQYF; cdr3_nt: TGCGCCAGCAGTGAGATCTGGACCCGGTGTTACGAGCAGTACTTC
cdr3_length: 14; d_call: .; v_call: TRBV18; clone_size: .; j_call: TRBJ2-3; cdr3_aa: CASSPGGGEDTQYF; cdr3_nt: TGTGCCAGCTCACCCGGGGGAGGAGAAGATACGCAGTATTTT
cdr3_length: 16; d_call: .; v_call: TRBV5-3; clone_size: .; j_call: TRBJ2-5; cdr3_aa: CARSLGPGFTEETQYF; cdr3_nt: TGTGCCAGAAGCTTGGGGCCGGGGTTCACTGAAGAGACCCAGTACTTC
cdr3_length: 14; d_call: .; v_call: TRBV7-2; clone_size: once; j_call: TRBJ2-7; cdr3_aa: CASSQIDGPYEQYF; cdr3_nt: TGTGCCAGCAGCCAAATCGACGGTCCCTACGAGCAGTACTTC
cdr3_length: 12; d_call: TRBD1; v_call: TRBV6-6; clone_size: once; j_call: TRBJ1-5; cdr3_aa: CASRETGWPQHF; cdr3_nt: TGTGCCAGCAGGGAGACAGGGTGGCCCCAGCATTTT
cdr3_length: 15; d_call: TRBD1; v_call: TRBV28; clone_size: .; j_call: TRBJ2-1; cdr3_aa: CASSFRTGGAYEQFF; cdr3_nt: TGTGCCAGCAGTTTTAGGACAGGGGGCGCTTATGAGCAGTTCTTC
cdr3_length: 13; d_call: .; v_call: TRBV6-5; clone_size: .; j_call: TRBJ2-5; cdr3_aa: CASSSDRQETQYF; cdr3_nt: TGTGCCAGCAGTAGTGACAGGCAAGAGACCCAGTACTTC
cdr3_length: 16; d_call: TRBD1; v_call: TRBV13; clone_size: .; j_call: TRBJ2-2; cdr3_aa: CASSYRQGRNTGELFF; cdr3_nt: TGTGCCAGCAGCTACCGACAGGGTAGGAACACCGGGGAGCTGTTTTTT
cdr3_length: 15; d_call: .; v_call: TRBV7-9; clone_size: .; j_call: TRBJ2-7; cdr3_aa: CASSPSWRPRYEQYF; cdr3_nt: TGTGCCAGCAGCCCCAGCTGGCGTCCGAGATACGAGCAGTACTTC
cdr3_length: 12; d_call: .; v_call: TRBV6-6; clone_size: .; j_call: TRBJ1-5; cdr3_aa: CASNRGGQPQHF; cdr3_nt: TGTGCCAGCAACCGCGGGGGTCAGCCCCAGCATTTT
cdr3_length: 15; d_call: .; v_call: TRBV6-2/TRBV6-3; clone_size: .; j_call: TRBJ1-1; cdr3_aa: CASSSLLFMNTEAFF; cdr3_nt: TGTGCCAGCAGTTCTCTATTATTCATGAACACTGAAGCTTTCTTT
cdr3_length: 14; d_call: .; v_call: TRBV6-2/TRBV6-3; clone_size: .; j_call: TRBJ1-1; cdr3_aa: CASSIRRANTEAFF; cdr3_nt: TGTGCCAGCAGTATCCGTAGGGCTAACACTGAAGCTTTCTTT
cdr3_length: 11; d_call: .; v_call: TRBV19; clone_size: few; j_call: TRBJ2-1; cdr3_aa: CAGGYYNEQFF; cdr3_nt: TGTGCCGGGGGATATTACAATGAGCAGTTCTTC
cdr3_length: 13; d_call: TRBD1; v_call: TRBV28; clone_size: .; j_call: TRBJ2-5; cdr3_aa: CASSLQGAGTQYF; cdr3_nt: TGTGCCAGCAGTTTACAGGGGGCAGGAACCCAGTACTTC
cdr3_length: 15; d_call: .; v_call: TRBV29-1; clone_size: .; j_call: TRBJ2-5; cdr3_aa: CSAKWGQGQQETQYF; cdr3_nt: TGCAGCGCGAAATGGGGCCAGGGTCAACAAGAGACCCAGTACTTC
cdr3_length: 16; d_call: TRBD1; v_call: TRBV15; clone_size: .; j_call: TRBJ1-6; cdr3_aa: CATSRGTGAYRSPLHF; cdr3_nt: TGTGCCACCAGCAGGGGTACAGGGGCCTATCGATCACCCCTCCACTTT
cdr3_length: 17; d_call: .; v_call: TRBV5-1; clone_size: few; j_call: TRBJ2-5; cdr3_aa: CASSPLGGQEDGETQYF; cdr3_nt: TGCGCCAGCAGCCCCCTAGGTGGGCAGGAGGATGGGGAGACCCAGTACTTC
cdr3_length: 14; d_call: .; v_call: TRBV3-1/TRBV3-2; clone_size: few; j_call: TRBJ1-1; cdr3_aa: CASSRGTGNTEAFF; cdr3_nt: TGTGCCAGCAGCCGGGGAACAGGGAACACTGAAGCTTTCTTT
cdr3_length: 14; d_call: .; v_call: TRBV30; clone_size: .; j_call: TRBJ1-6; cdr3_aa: CAWSPETYNSPLHF; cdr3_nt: TGTGCCTGGAGTCCAGAGACCTATAATTCACCCCTCCACTTT
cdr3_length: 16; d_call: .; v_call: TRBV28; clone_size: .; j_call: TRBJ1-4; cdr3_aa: CASSIVVGGGNEKLFF; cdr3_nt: TGTGCCAGCAGTATTGTGGTTGGGGGGGGGAATGAAAAACTGTTTTTT
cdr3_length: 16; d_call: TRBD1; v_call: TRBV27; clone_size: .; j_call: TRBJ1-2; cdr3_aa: CASRPGQGVLIYGYTF; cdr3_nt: TGTGCCAGCAGACCGGGACAGGGGGTTTTAATATATGGCTACACCTTC
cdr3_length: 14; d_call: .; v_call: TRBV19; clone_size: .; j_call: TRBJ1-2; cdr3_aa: CASTEDPPDYGYTF; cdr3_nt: TGTGCCAGTACTGAAGACCCTCCCGACTATGGCTACACCTTC
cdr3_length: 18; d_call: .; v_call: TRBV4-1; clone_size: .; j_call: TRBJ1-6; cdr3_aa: CASSQPRGGGPYNSPLHF; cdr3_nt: TGCGCCAGCAGCCAACCTCGGGGAGGAGGCCCCTATAATTCACCCCTCCACTTT
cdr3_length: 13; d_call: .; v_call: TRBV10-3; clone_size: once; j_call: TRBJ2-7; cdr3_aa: CAISESIDYEQYF; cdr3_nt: TGTGCCATCAGTGAGTCGATAGACTACGAGCAGTACTTC
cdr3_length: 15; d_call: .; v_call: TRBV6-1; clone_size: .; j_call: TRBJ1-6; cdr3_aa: CASSEAPLGDSPLHF; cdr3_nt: TGTGCCAGCAGTGAAGCGCCGTTGGGGGATTCACCCCTCCACTTT
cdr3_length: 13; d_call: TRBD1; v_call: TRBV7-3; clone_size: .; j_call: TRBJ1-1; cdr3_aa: CASSSTGATEAFF; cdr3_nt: TGTGCCAGCAGCTCTACAGGGGCCACTGAAGCTTTCTTT
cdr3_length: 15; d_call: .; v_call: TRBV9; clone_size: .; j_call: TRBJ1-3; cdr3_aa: CASSVGPGEGNTIYF; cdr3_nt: TGTGCCAGCAGCGTAGGACCCGGAGAAGGAAACACCATATATTTT
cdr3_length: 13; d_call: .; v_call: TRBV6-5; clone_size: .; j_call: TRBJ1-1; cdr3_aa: CASSTTPNTEAFF; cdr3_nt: TGTGCCAGCAGTACGACACCGAACACTGAAGCTTTCTTT
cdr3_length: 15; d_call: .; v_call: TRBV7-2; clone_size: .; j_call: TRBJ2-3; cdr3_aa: CASSRGRLSTDTQYF; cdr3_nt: TGTGCCAGCAGCCGCGGACGGTTAAGCACAGATACGCAGTATTTT
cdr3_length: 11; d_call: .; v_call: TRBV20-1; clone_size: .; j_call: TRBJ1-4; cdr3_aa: CSAGELEKLFF; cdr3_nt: TGCAGTGCTGGTGAACTTGAAAAACTGTTTTTT
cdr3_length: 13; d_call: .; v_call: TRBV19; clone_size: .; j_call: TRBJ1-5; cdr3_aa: CASSKFAVQPQHF; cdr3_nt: TGTGCCAGTAGTAAGTTTGCTGTCCAGCCCCAGCATTTT
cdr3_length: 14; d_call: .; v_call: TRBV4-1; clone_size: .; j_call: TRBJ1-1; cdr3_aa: CASSQEGQGIEAFF; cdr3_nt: TGCGCCAGCAGCCAAGAAGGTCAGGGGATTGAAGCTTTCTTT
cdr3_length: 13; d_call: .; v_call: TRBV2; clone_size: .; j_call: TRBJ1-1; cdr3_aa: CASRGRLNTEAFF; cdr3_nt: TGTGCCAGCAGGGGACGGTTGAACACTGAAGCTTTCTTT
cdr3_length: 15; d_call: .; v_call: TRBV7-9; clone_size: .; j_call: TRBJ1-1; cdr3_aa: CASRGGIAMNTEAFF; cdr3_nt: TGTGCCAGCAGAGGGGGGATCGCCATGAACACTGAAGCTTTCTTT
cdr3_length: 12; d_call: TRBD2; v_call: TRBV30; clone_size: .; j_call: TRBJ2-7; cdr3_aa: CAWGGVSYEQYF; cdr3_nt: TGTGCCTGGGGGGGGGTGTCCTACGAGCAGTACTTC
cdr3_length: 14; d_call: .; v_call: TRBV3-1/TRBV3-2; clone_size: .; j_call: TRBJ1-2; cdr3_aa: CASSLPGSSYGYTF; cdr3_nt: TGTGCCAGCAGCCTCCCTGGTTCCTCCTATGGCTACACCTTC
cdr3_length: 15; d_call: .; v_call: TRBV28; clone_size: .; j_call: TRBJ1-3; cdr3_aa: CASSSGGGGGNTIYF; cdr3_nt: TGTGCCAGCAGTTCCGGTGGGGGGGGTGGAAACACCATATATTTT
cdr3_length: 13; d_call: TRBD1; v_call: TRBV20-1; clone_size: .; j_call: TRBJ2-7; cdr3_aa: CSASRGPGEEQYF; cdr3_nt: TGCAGTGCTAGTAGGGGGCCGGGTGAAGAGCAGTACTTC
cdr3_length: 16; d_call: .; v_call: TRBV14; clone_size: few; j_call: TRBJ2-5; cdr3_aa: CASSQEDNGLGETQYF; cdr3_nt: TGTGCCAGCAGCCAAGAAGACAACGGGCTAGGGGAGACCCAGTACTTC
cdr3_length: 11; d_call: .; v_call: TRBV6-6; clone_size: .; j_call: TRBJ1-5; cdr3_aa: CASGDNQPQHF; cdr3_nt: TGTGCCAGCGGGGACAATCAGCCCCAGCATTTT
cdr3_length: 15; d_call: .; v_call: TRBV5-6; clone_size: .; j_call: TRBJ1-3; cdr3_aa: CASSKQATSGNTIYF; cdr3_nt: TGTGCCAGCAGCAAACAGGCCACCTCTGGAAACACCATATATTTT
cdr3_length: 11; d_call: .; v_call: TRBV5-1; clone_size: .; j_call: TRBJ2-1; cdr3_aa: CASSGNNEQFF; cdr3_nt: TGCGCCAGCAGCGGAAACAATGAGCAGTTCTTC
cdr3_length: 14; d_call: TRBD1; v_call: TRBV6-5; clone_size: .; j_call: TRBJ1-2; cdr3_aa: CASSSPGTGNGYTF; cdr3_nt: TGTGCCAGCAGTTCCCCCGGGACAGGGAATGGCTACACCTTC